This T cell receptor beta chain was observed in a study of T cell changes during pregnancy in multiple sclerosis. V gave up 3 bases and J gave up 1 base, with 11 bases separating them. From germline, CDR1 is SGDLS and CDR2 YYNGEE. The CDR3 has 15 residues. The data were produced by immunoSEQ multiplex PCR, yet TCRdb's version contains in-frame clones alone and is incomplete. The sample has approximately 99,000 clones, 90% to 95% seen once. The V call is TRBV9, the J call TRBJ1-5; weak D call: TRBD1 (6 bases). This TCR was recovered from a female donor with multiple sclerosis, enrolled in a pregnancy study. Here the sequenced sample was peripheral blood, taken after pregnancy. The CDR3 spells CASSEPGQSNQPQHF. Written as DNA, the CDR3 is TGTGCCAGCAGCGAACCTGGACAGAGCAATCAGCCCCAGCATTTT.